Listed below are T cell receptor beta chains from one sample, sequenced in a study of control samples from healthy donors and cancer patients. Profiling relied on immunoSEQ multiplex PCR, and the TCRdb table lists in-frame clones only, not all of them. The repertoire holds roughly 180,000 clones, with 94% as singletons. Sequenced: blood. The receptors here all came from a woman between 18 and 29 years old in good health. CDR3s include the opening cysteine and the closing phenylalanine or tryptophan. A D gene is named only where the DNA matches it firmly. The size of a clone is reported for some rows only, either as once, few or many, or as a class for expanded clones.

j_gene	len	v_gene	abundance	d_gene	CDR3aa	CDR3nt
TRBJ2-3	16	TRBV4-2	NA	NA	CASSQGDPTVRNTQYF	TGTGCCAGCAGCCAAGGGGATCCTACCGTACGGAATACGCAGTATTTT
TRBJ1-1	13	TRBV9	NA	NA	CASSVGTVGEAFF	TGTGCCAGCAGCGTAGGGACAGTGGGTGAAGCTTTCTTT
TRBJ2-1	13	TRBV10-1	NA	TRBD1	CASSGGTAREQFF	TGCGCCAGCAGTGGTGGGACAGCCCGTGAGCAGTTCTTC
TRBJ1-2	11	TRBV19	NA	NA	CASNGWNGYTF	TGTGCCAGTAACGGGTGGAATGGCTACACCTTC
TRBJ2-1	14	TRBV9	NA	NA	CASSAPLANNEQFF	TGTGCCAGCAGCGCACCTCTAGCGAACAATGAGCAGTTCTTC
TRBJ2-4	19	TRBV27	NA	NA	CASSQQTIRGPLAKNIQYF	TGTGCCAGCAGCCAGCAAACCATTAGGGGACCTCTAGCCAAAAACATTCAGTACTTC
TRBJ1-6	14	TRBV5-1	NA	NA	CASSVDRDHSPLHF	TGCGCCAGCAGCGTGGACAGAGACCATTCACCCCTCCACTTT
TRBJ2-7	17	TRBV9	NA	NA	CASSVADVGGQLYEQYF	TGTGCCAGCAGCGTAGCGGATGTCGGGGGGCAACTCTACGAGCAGTACTTC
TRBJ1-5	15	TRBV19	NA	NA	CASSTRVGDVQPQHF	TGTGCCAGTAGTACCCGTGTTGGCGATGTTCAGCCCCAGCATTTT
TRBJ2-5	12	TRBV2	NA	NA	CASNRVQETQYF	TGTGCCAGCAACAGGGTCCAAGAGACCCAGTACTTC
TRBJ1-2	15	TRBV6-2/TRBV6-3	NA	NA	CASGPSGLLAYGYTF	TGTGCCAGCGGCCCATCCGGACTCCTCGCCTATGGCTACACCTTC
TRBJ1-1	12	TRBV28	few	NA	CASIGYFTEAFF	TGTGCCAGCATAGGCTATTTCACTGAAGCTTTCTTT
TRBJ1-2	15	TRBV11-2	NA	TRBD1	CASSLDQQGLNGYTF	TGTGCCAGCAGCTTAGACCAACAGGGGTTAAATGGCTACACCTTC
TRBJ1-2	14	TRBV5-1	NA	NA	CASSLGRGDGGYTF	TGCGCCAGCAGCTTGGGTCGGGGTGATGGGGGCTACACCTTC
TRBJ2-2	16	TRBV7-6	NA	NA	CASSLEVAANTGELFF	TGTGCCAGCAGCTTAGAGGTAGCGGCGAACACCGGGGAGCTGTTTTTT
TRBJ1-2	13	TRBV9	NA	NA	CASSVTISGGYTF	TGTGCCAGCAGCGTAACGATCTCCGGGGGCTACACCTTC
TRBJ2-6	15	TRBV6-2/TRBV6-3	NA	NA	CASTPRGTGANVLTF	TGTGCCAGCACCCCGCGGGGCACTGGGGCCAACGTCCTGACTTTC
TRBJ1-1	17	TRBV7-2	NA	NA	CASSPGGALSLNTEAFF	TGTGCCAGCAGCCCTGGGGGGGCGCTCTCCTTGAACACTGAAGCTTTCTTT
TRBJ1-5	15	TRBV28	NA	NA	CASSLDSPSNQPQHF	TGTGCCAGCAGTCTGGACAGCCCTAGCAATCAGCCCCAGCATTTT
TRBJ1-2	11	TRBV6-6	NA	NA	CASRGFYGYTF	TGTGCCAGCAGGGGGTTCTATGGCTACACCTTC
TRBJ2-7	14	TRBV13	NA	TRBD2	CASSFSGSSYEQYF	TGTGCCAGCAGCTTTAGCGGGAGCTCCTACGAGCAGTACTTC
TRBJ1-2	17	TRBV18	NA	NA	CASSPWDLPLFNYGYTF	TGTGCCAGCTCACCCTGGGACTTACCCCTTTTCAACTATGGCTACACCTTC
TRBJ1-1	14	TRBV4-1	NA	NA	CASSPLGGPQGAFF	TGCGCCAGCAGCCCATTGGGGGGGCCCCAAGGGGCTTTCTTT
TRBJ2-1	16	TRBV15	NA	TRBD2	CATSRDKLAGGYEQFF	TGTGCCACCAGCAGAGATAAGCTAGCGGGGGGATATGAGCAGTTCTTC
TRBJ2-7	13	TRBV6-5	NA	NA	CATKIQSSYEQYF	TGTGCCACTAAGATACAGAGCTCCTACGAGCAGTACTTC
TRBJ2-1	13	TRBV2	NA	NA	CASGYATENEQFF	TGTGCCAGTGGTTATGCCACGGAGAATGAGCAGTTCTTC
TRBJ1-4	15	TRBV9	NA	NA	CASSVGAATNEKLFF	TGTGCCAGCAGCGTAGGGGCAGCAACTAATGAAAAACTGTTTTTT
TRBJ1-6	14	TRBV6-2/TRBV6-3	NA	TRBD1	CASSYGTGGSPLHF	TGTGCCAGCAGTTACGGGACAGGGGGCTCACCCCTCCACTTT
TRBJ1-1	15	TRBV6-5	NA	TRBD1	CASSYRGRGNTEAFF	TGTGCCAGCAGTTACAGGGGGCGGGGAAACACTGAAGCTTTCTTT
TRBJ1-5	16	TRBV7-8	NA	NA	CASSLASVGGGQPQHF	TGTGCCAGCAGCTTAGCGTCGGTCGGGGGGGGTCAGCCCCAGCATTTT
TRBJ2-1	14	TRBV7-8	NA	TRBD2	CASSSSQGAGSQFF	TGTGCCAGCAGCTCATCCCAAGGAGCGGGGTCGCAGTTCTTC
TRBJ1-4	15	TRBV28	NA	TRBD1	CASSLSGTGKEKLFF	TGTGCCAGCAGTTTATCTGGGACAGGTAAAGAAAAACTGTTTTTT
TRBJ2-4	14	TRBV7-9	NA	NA	CASSLRQGGGIQYF	TGTGCCAGCAGCTTACGACAGGGCGGGGGCATTCAGTACTTC
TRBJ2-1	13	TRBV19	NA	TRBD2	CATLIPSGNEQFF	TGTGCCACCCTGATTCCTAGCGGGAATGAGCAGTTCTTC
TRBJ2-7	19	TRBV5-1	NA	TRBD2	CASSLKGLAGVSSSYEQYF	TGCGCCAGCAGTCTTAAAGGACTAGCGGGAGTTTCCAGCTCCTACGAGCAGTACTTC
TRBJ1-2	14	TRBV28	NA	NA	CASSLEQVNYGYTF	TGTGCCAGCAGTTTAGAACAAGTAAACTATGGCTACACCTTC
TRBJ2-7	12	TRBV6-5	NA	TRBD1	CASKDRGYEQYF	TGTGCCAGCAAAGACAGGGGCTACGAGCAGTACTTC
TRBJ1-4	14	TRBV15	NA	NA	CATSRRQDNEKLFF	TGTGCCACCAGCAGACGACAGGATAATGAAAAACTGTTTTTT
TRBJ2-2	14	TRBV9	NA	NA	CASSVIWETGELFF	TGTGCCAGCAGCGTCATTTGGGAGACCGGGGAGCTGTTTTTT
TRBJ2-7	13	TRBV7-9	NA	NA	CASSFQGRGEQYF	TGTGCCAGCAGCTTCCAGGGGCGAGGAGAGCAGTACTTC
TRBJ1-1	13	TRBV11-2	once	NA	CASSLDGGPEAFF	TGTGCCAGCAGCTTAGATGGGGGGCCTGAAGCTTTCTTT
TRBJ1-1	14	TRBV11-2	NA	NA	CASSFWGKNTEAFF	TGTGCCAGCAGCTTCTGGGGAAAGAACACTGAAGCTTTCTTT
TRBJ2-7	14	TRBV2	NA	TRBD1	CASSQQGSSLEQYF	TGTGCCAGCAGCCAACAGGGGTCGTCTCTCGAGCAGTACTTC
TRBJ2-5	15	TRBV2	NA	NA	CASSEAFGGQETQYF	TGTGCCAGCAGTGAAGCGTTTGGGGGGCAGGAGACCCAGTACTTC
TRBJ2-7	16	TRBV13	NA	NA	CASSFARGGSSYEQYF	TGTGCCAGCAGCTTCGCCAGGGGGGGGAGCTCCTACGAGCAGTACTTC
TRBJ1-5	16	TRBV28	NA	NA	CASLPWAGSIIQPQHF	TGTGCCAGCCTTCCCTGGGCAGGGAGTATCATCCAGCCCCAGCATTTT
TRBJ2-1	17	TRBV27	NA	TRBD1	CASSSVAGTGLYNEQFF	TGTGCCAGCAGTTCGGTGGCCGGGACAGGTCTCTACAATGAGCAGTTCTTC
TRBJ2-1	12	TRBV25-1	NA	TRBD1	CASSADRDEQFF	TGTGCCAGCAGTGCCGACAGGGATGAGCAGTTCTTC